The rows below give T cell receptor beta chains drawn from one sample of a study of T cells in Graves' hyperthyroidism and ophthalmopathy. TCRdb used MiXCR to reprocess the multiplex PCR reads, holding one entry per CDR3 protein. The top ten hold around 14% of the sample, which has fewer than 550,000 distinct CDR3 sequences, around a sixth seen once. The sequencing sample was made of blood. Receptors originate from a woman between 18 and 29 years old with Graves' hyperthyroidism. The CDR3 runs from the conserved cysteine through the conserved F or W. Fields, in order: D gene, J gene, V gene, CDR3 length, clone size, CDR3 DNA, CDR3 protein. The D gene is left open where the match is weak. Size is omitted from some rows. Given values are once, few, many or a class for expanded clones.

d_call: -; j_call: TRBJ2-7; v_call: TRBV20-1; cdr3_length: 14; clone_size: -; cdr3_nt: TGCAGTGCTAGAGAGGAAGGCGTACCCTACGAGCAGTACTTC; cdr3_aa: CSAREEGVPYEQYF
d_call: TRBD2; j_call: TRBJ2-7; v_call: TRBV11-2; cdr3_length: 20; clone_size: few; cdr3_nt: TGTGCCAGCAGCTTAGATTCGGCCAGGGAAGGGGCTAGCGGGAGCTACGAGCAGTACTTC; cdr3_aa: CASSLDSAREGASGSYEQYF
d_call: -; j_call: TRBJ2-5; v_call: TRBV25-1; cdr3_length: 14; clone_size: -; cdr3_nt: TGTGCCAGCAGCACAGGTCGGAGTCAAGAGACCCAGTACTTC; cdr3_aa: CASSTGRSQETQYF
d_call: -; j_call: TRBJ2-5; v_call: TRBV6-1; cdr3_length: 13; clone_size: many; cdr3_nt: TGTGCCAGCAGTGACCGGGACTTTGGGCGCCAGTACTTC; cdr3_aa: CASSDRDFGRQYF
d_call: -; j_call: TRBJ1-5; v_call: TRBV7-2; cdr3_length: 18; clone_size: -; cdr3_nt: TGTGCCAGCAGCCCCAGCGTGGGACCATGGGGAAGCAATCAGCCCCAGCATTTT; cdr3_aa: CASSPSVGPWGSNQPQHF
d_call: -; j_call: TRBJ1-2; v_call: TRBV7-2; cdr3_length: 12; clone_size: many; cdr3_nt: TGTGCCAGCAGACCAAGGGGCGAGGGCTACACCTTC; cdr3_aa: CASRPRGEGYTF
d_call: -; j_call: TRBJ1-2; v_call: TRBV18; cdr3_length: 15; clone_size: many; cdr3_nt: TGTGCCAGCTCACCAAGGGACCGGACAGACTATGGCTACACCTTC; cdr3_aa: CASSPRDRTDYGYTF
d_call: TRBD1; j_call: TRBJ2-7; v_call: TRBV6-2/TRBV6-3; cdr3_length: 16; clone_size: -; cdr3_nt: TGTGCCAGCAGTTTGTCCCGGACAGGGAGCTCCTACGAGCAGTACTTC; cdr3_aa: CASSLSRTGSSYEQYF
d_call: TRBD2; j_call: TRBJ2-7; v_call: TRBV20-1; cdr3_length: 13; clone_size: many; cdr3_nt: TGCAGTCACACTAGCGGGAGCTCCTACGAGCAGTACTTC; cdr3_aa: CSHTSGSSYEQYF
d_call: TRBD1; j_call: TRBJ1-6; v_call: TRBV12-3/TRBV12-4; cdr3_length: 15; clone_size: many; cdr3_nt: TGTGCCAGCAATACCGGGACAGGGGAAAATTCACCCCTCCACTTT; cdr3_aa: CASNTGTGENSPLHF
d_call: TRBD1; j_call: TRBJ2-2; v_call: TRBV19; cdr3_length: 15; clone_size: many; cdr3_nt: TGTGCCAGTAGTACGGGACAGGGGAACACCGGGGAGCTGTTTTTT; cdr3_aa: CASSTGQGNTGELFF
d_call: TRBD1; j_call: TRBJ2-7; v_call: TRBV29-1; cdr3_length: 12; clone_size: few; cdr3_nt: TGCAGCGTTGTAGGACAGGCCTACGAGCAGTACTTC; cdr3_aa: CSVVGQAYEQYF
d_call: -; j_call: TRBJ2-2; v_call: TRBV9; cdr3_length: 15; clone_size: few; cdr3_nt: TGTGCCAGCAGCGTAACTCCAGGGTTTACCGGGGAGCTGTTTTTT; cdr3_aa: CASSVTPGFTGELFF
d_call: -; j_call: TRBJ2-3; v_call: TRBV7-8; cdr3_length: 14; clone_size: many; cdr3_nt: TGTGCCAGCAGCTTCCCGGGGGCCACAGATACGCAGTATTTT; cdr3_aa: CASSFPGATDTQYF
d_call: TRBD1; j_call: TRBJ2-5; v_call: TRBV7-2; cdr3_length: 14; clone_size: many; cdr3_nt: TGTGCCAGCAGCCGACAGGGCTGGGGAGAGACCCAGTACTTC; cdr3_aa: CASSRQGWGETQYF
d_call: -; j_call: TRBJ1-5; v_call: TRBV27; cdr3_length: 18; clone_size: few; cdr3_nt: TGTGCCAGCAGTTTATCGATGGCACTGGCAGGGAGTCATCAGCCCCAGCATTTT; cdr3_aa: CASSLSMALAGSHQPQHF
d_call: -; j_call: TRBJ1-6; v_call: TRBV11-2; cdr3_length: 14; clone_size: many; cdr3_nt: TGTGCCAGCAGCTTACGCCCGAGAAATTCACCCCTCCACTTT; cdr3_aa: CASSLRPRNSPLHF
d_call: -; j_call: TRBJ1-3; v_call: TRBV2; cdr3_length: 13; clone_size: few; cdr3_nt: TGTGCCAGCAACGGGAGAGCCCTGAACACCATATATTTT; cdr3_aa: CASNGRALNTIYF
d_call: -; j_call: TRBJ1-6; v_call: TRBV28; cdr3_length: 17; clone_size: -; cdr3_nt: TGTGCCAGCAGTTTATTATTACGACCCCCGAATAATTCACCCCTCCACTTT; cdr3_aa: CASSLLLRPPNNSPLHF
d_call: TRBD1; j_call: TRBJ1-2; v_call: TRBV20-1; cdr3_length: 12; clone_size: many; cdr3_nt: TGCAGTGCTAGTGGGACAGCGAGGGGCTACACCTTC; cdr3_aa: CSASGTARGYTF
d_call: -; j_call: TRBJ1-1; v_call: TRBV29-1; cdr3_length: 14; clone_size: -; cdr3_nt: TGCAGCGTGGCCATATTAGGGGGGAACACTGAAGCTTTCTTT; cdr3_aa: CSVAILGGNTEAFF
d_call: TRBD1; j_call: TRBJ1-6; v_call: TRBV28; cdr3_length: 17; clone_size: many; cdr3_nt: TGTGCCAGCAGTTTCGCGGGACAGGGGGCTGGGAATTCACCCCTCCACTTT; cdr3_aa: CASSFAGQGAGNSPLHF
d_call: -; j_call: TRBJ1-4; v_call: TRBV18; cdr3_length: 14; clone_size: many; cdr3_nt: TGTGCCAGCTCACGAACAGGGCGGAACGAAAAACTGTTTTTT; cdr3_aa: CASSRTGRNEKLFF
d_call: -; j_call: TRBJ1-3; v_call: TRBV4-3; cdr3_length: 15; clone_size: -; cdr3_nt: TGCGCCAGCAGCCAAGCTGACAGTTCTGGAAACACCATATATTTT; cdr3_aa: CASSQADSSGNTIYF
d_call: -; j_call: TRBJ2-5; v_call: TRBV20-1; cdr3_length: 16; clone_size: many; cdr3_nt: TGCAGTGCCGAGGCGTGGCAGGGGGGATACCAAGAGACCCAGTACTTC; cdr3_aa: CSAEAWQGGYQETQYF
d_call: -; j_call: TRBJ1-6; v_call: TRBV20-1; cdr3_length: 16; clone_size: few; cdr3_nt: TGCAGTGCCCCTAAGGGGGTCAGGGAAGGGATTTCACCCCTCCACTTT; cdr3_aa: CSAPKGVREGISPLHF
d_call: -; j_call: TRBJ1-1; v_call: TRBV20-1; cdr3_length: 14; clone_size: many; cdr3_nt: TGCAGTGCTAGAGACAGGAGATACAACACTGAAGCTTTCTTT; cdr3_aa: CSARDRRYNTEAFF